A selection of T cell receptor beta chains follows, all from one sample in a study of TIL therapy for anti-PD-1-resistant metastatic lung cancer. Method: immunoSEQ multiplex PCR; TCRdb's copy keeps in-frame clones and lacks some. The sample holds approximately 60,000 clones, roughly 80% seen once. The sample consisted of blood, taken at baseline. The receptor source for this set is a person between 25 and 80 years old with non-small cell lung cancer. The CDR3 runs from the conserved cysteine through the conserved F or W. Each record gives: V gene, D gene, clone size, J gene, CDR3 DNA, CDR3 protein. D genes are given only for firm matches. Clone size is given for some rows only: seen once, a few or many times, or a class if the clone is expanded.

TRBV5-1	.	.	TRBJ2-5	TGCGCCAGCAGCGATTTCGAGACCCAGTACTTC	CASSDFETQYF
TRBV7-2	.	.	TRBJ2-3	TGTGCCAGCAGGGGCTCGGTAGATACGCAGTATTTT	CASRGSVDTQYF
TRBV16	.	few	TRBJ1-6	TGTGCCAGCAGCCAAGGGCAGGGGAATAATTCACCCCTCCACTTT	CASSQGQGNNSPLHF
TRBV7-2	TRBD1	.	TRBJ2-7	TGTGCCAGCAGCCCAACAGGGGGGACCTACGAGCAGTACTTC	CASSPTGGTYEQYF
TRBV6-5	.	.	TRBJ1-1	TGTGCCAGCAGTTACTCGACCGGAAACACTGAAGCTTTCTTT	CASSYSTGNTEAFF
TRBV7-8	.	.	TRBJ2-1	TGTGCCAGCAGCTTAAGGGAGTGGGGGAGAGTAGGGAATGAGCAGTTCTTC	CASSLREWGRVGNEQFF
TRBV14	TRBD1	.	TRBJ1-1	TGTGCCAGCAGCCACCCGGGACAGGGGGCGACGAACACTGAAGCTTTCTTT	CASSHPGQGATNTEAFF
TRBV7-2	.	.	TRBJ1-1	TGTGCCAGCAGCTTTAGTTTAGGAACACCGCGTCCAGAAGCTTTCTTT	CASSFSLGTPRPEAFF
TRBV11-3	TRBD1	.	TRBJ2-7	TGTGCCAGCAGCCCTCGACAGGGGGCGGGATACGAGCAGTACTTC	CASSPRQGAGYEQYF
TRBV18	TRBD1	.	TRBJ1-2	TGTGCCAGCTCACCGGCTACAGCCCACAGGGGCTATGGCTACACCTTC	CASSPATAHRGYGYTF
TRBV28	TRBD1	.	TRBJ1-5	TGTGCCAGCAGAGAGACAGGGGGAAGCAATCAGCCCCAGCATTTT	CASRETGGSNQPQHF
TRBV19	.	few	TRBJ1-5	TGTGCCAGTAGTATGTTGACCATCAATCAGCCCCAGCATTTT	CASSMLTINQPQHF
TRBV7-9	.	.	TRBJ2-3	TGTGCCAGCAGCCCCCTTTCAGATACGCAGTATTTT	CASSPLSDTQYF
TRBV30	.	once	TRBJ2-3	TGTGCCTGGAGTACTGGGGATACGCAGTATTTT	CAWSTGDTQYF
TRBV29-1	TRBD2	.	TRBJ2-1	TGCAGCGTTCAGCGGGGGGGTAACAATGAGCAGTTCTTC	CSVQRGGNNEQFF
TRBV5-5	.	.	TRBJ2-5	TGTGCCAGCAGCTTTTCGGGGTCCCCGCAAGAGACCCAGTACTTC	CASSFSGSPQETQYF
TRBV19	.	few	TRBJ1-2	TGTGCCAGTAGTATAGTCGGCGGGGCGCCGGCCTATGGCTACACCTTC	CASSIVGGAPAYGYTF
TRBV15	.	.	TRBJ1-2	TGTGCCACCAGCAGAGATGCGAGCCGGGGATCTAACTATGGCTACACCTTC	CATSRDASRGSNYGYTF
TRBV5-1	TRBD1	.	TRBJ2-1	TGCGCCAGCAGCCCTTCCGGGACAGGCCTCTCCTACAATGAGCAGTTCTTC	CASSPSGTGLSYNEQFF
TRBV2	.	few	TRBJ1-6	TGTGCCAGCGACCTTGGGGGCCTGTTTAATTCACCCCTCCACTTT	CASDLGGLFNSPLHF
TRBV6-6	TRBD1	.	TRBJ2-7	TGTGCCAGCACCCAGGACAGGGGCTACGAGCAGTACTTC	CASTQDRGYEQYF
TRBV30	.	.	TRBJ2-5	TGTGCCTGGACCCGGATCGACAGTCCCCAAGAGACCCAGTACTTC	CAWTRIDSPQETQYF